A selection of T cell receptor beta chains follows, all from one sample in a study of blood T cell repertoires in COVID-19. Generated by immunoSEQ multiplex PCR, the TCRdb table keeps only in-frame clones and is missing some. The table includes roughly 70,000 clones, more than 60% detected once. The sample consisted of peripheral blood. These receptor sequences come from a man aged 60 to 75 with acute or convalescent COVID-19. CDR3s include the opening cysteine and the closing phenylalanine or tryptophan. The order of the fields is J gene, D gene, V gene, clone size, CDR3 DNA, CDR3 protein. A D gene is named only where the DNA matches it firmly. Size tells how often a clone was seen (once, few, many) or the class of an expanded clone, and some rows leave it out.

j_gene: TRBJ2-5; d_gene: .; v_gene: TRBV7-2; abundance: .; CDR3nt: TGTGCCAGCAGCTCCCCCGGGATAGAGACCCAGTACTTC; CDR3aa: CASSSPGIETQYF
j_gene: TRBJ2-3; d_gene: TRBD2; v_gene: TRBV7-9; abundance: .; CDR3nt: TGTGCCAGCAGCCTTATAGGACTAGCGGGGAACACAGATACGCAGTATTTT; CDR3aa: CASSLIGLAGNTDTQYF
j_gene: TRBJ1-2; d_gene: TRBD1; v_gene: TRBV5-1; abundance: once; CDR3nt: TGCGCCAGCAGCTTGGGGACAGGGAGCCTCTATGGCTACACCTTC; CDR3aa: CASSLGTGSLYGYTF
j_gene: TRBJ2-1; d_gene: TRBD2; v_gene: TRBV28; abundance: .; CDR3nt: TGTGCCAGCAGTTCTCCCAGCGGGAGGGACAATGAGCAGTTCTTC; CDR3aa: CASSSPSGRDNEQFF
j_gene: TRBJ1-5; d_gene: .; v_gene: TRBV2; abundance: few; CDR3nt: TGTGCCAGCAGTGCTCGGCGGGGCAATCAGCCCCAGCATTTT; CDR3aa: CASSARRGNQPQHF
j_gene: TRBJ2-1; d_gene: TRBD2; v_gene: TRBV5-1; abundance: .; CDR3nt: TGCGCCAGCAGCTTGACGGGAGGCGGGTACGATGAGCAGTTCTTC; CDR3aa: CASSLTGGGYDEQFF
j_gene: TRBJ1-5; d_gene: TRBD1; v_gene: TRBV5-1; abundance: .; CDR3nt: TGCGCCAGCAGGTCTACAGGGGGGTCTGATCAGCCCCAGCATTTT; CDR3aa: CASRSTGGSDQPQHF
j_gene: TRBJ2-3; d_gene: TRBD2; v_gene: TRBV24-1; abundance: once; CDR3nt: TGTGCCACCAGTGAACCCGGGACTAGCGAGGGAACAGATACGCAGTATTTT; CDR3aa: CATSEPGTSEGTDTQYF
j_gene: TRBJ1-2; d_gene: .; v_gene: TRBV7-9; abundance: .; CDR3nt: TGTGCCAGCAGCTTAGTAGGAGATAACTATGGCTACACCTTC; CDR3aa: CASSLVGDNYGYTF
j_gene: TRBJ2-2; d_gene: TRBD1; v_gene: TRBV5-1; abundance: .; CDR3nt: TGCGCCAGCAGGCCCTGGACAGGGGCGGGCACCGGGGAGCTGTTTTTT; CDR3aa: CASRPWTGAGTGELFF
j_gene: TRBJ1-3; d_gene: .; v_gene: TRBV9; abundance: .; CDR3nt: TGTGCCAGCAGCGTAGGGGCGTCGGGAAACACCATATATTTT; CDR3aa: CASSVGASGNTIYF
j_gene: TRBJ1-4; d_gene: TRBD1; v_gene: TRBV6-5; abundance: .; CDR3nt: TGTGCCAGCAGCGAGCAACCGGGACAGTCCAGAAAACTGTTTTTT; CDR3aa: CASSEQPGQSRKLFF
j_gene: TRBJ1-1; d_gene: .; v_gene: TRBV19; abundance: .; CDR3nt: TGTGCCAGTAGTACCCAGTTCGGGTCTGAAGCTTTCTTT; CDR3aa: CASSTQFGSEAFF
j_gene: TRBJ1-2; d_gene: .; v_gene: TRBV5-4; abundance: few; CDR3nt: TGTGCCAGCAGCTTGGACATTAACTATGGCTACACCTTC; CDR3aa: CASSLDINYGYTF
j_gene: TRBJ2-1; d_gene: .; v_gene: TRBV3-1/TRBV3-2; abundance: .; CDR3nt: TGTGCCAGCAGCCAAGGGCTCCACTACAATGAGCAGTTCTTC; CDR3aa: CASSQGLHYNEQFF
j_gene: TRBJ1-3; d_gene: TRBD1; v_gene: TRBV30; abundance: few; CDR3nt: TGTGCCTGGGGGACAGGGGGAAACACCATATATTTT; CDR3aa: CAWGTGGNTIYF
j_gene: TRBJ2-3; d_gene: TRBD1; v_gene: TRBV6-6; abundance: .; CDR3nt: TGTGCCAGCAAAAATGACAGGGGACCGAATACGCAGTATTTT; CDR3aa: CASKNDRGPNTQYF
j_gene: TRBJ2-6; d_gene: TRBD2; v_gene: TRBV7-9; abundance: .; CDR3nt: TGTGCCAGCAGCCCCCAGGGAGGGCCCTGGGCTGGGGCCAACGTCCTGACTTTC; CDR3aa: CASSPQGGPWAGANVLTF
j_gene: TRBJ2-1; d_gene: .; v_gene: TRBV5-4; abundance: few; CDR3nt: TGTGCCAGCAGCTTGCAGGGCCTCAATGAGCAGTTCTTC; CDR3aa: CASSLQGLNEQFF
j_gene: TRBJ2-5; d_gene: TRBD2; v_gene: TRBV25-1; abundance: .; CDR3nt: TGTGCCAGCAGTGAATCTCGGGGGAGGGCAGAGACCCAGTACTTC; CDR3aa: CASSESRGRAETQYF
j_gene: TRBJ2-3; d_gene: TRBD2; v_gene: TRBV2; abundance: .; CDR3nt: TGTGCCAGCACTCTTCCGGGGGGGGCCGATACGCAGTATTTT; CDR3aa: CASTLPGGADTQYF
j_gene: TRBJ1-5; d_gene: .; v_gene: TRBV14; abundance: .; CDR3nt: TGTGCCAGCAGCCAGGAGCTACATCAGCCCCAGCATTTT; CDR3aa: CASSQELHQPQHF
j_gene: TRBJ2-7; d_gene: .; v_gene: TRBV27; abundance: .; CDR3nt: TGTGCCAGCAGTTTCGGACAGTCCTACGAGCAGTACTTC; CDR3aa: CASSFGQSYEQYF
j_gene: TRBJ2-3; d_gene: TRBD2; v_gene: TRBV19; abundance: .; CDR3nt: TGTGCCAGTAGTATAGTACAGGGAAGCGGGGGTACGCAGTATTTT; CDR3aa: CASSIVQGSGGTQYF
j_gene: TRBJ2-5; d_gene: .; v_gene: TRBV2; abundance: .; CDR3nt: TGTGCCAGCAGACTTCTCCGGGACTACCAAGAGACCCAGTACTTC; CDR3aa: CASRLLRDYQETQYF
j_gene: TRBJ1-5; d_gene: .; v_gene: TRBV19; abundance: .; CDR3nt: TGTGCCAGTAGCCCGGTCCCTAATCAGCCCCAGCATTTT; CDR3aa: CASSPVPNQPQHF
j_gene: TRBJ2-1; d_gene: TRBD2; v_gene: TRBV18; abundance: once; CDR3nt: TGTGCCAGCTCACAAACTAGCGGGAGTTTAAATGAGCAGTTCTTC; CDR3aa: CASSQTSGSLNEQFF
j_gene: TRBJ2-2; d_gene: .; v_gene: TRBV29-1; abundance: few; CDR3nt: TGCAGCGTTAGAGTCACCGGGGAGCTGTTTTTT; CDR3aa: CSVRVTGELFF
j_gene: TRBJ2-3; d_gene: TRBD2; v_gene: TRBV4-2; abundance: .; CDR3nt: TGTGCCAGCAGCCAAGAGCGGGGCGGCCTAGCGGAAAAAGGGGCAGATACGCAGTATTTT; CDR3aa: CASSQERGGLAEKGADTQYF
j_gene: TRBJ1-4; d_gene: .; v_gene: TRBV5-6; abundance: .; CDR3nt: TGTGCCAGCAGCTTCCTGGGGGCCGCAACTAATGAAAAACTGTTTTTT; CDR3aa: CASSFLGAATNEKLFF
j_gene: TRBJ1-4; d_gene: .; v_gene: TRBV5-1; abundance: .; CDR3nt: TGCGCCAGCAGCCTATCAAACCTTCGGGCAACTAATGAAAAACTGTTTTTT; CDR3aa: CASSLSNLRATNEKLFF
j_gene: TRBJ2-3; d_gene: .; v_gene: TRBV3-1/TRBV3-2; abundance: .; CDR3nt: TGTGCCAGCAGCCAAGATATGGCGGGACTCACAGATACGCAGTATTTT; CDR3aa: CASSQDMAGLTDTQYF
j_gene: TRBJ1-1; d_gene: TRBD1; v_gene: TRBV28; abundance: .; CDR3nt: TGTGCCAGCAGCCGTCCCGCGGGAGGGGGCCCGATGCCCACTGAAGCTTTCTTT; CDR3aa: CASSRPAGGGPMPTEAFF
j_gene: TRBJ1-1; d_gene: .; v_gene: TRBV11-2; abundance: .; CDR3nt: TGTGCCAGCAGCCAACGGGGGGTCGACACTGAAGCTTTCTTT; CDR3aa: CASSQRGVDTEAFF
j_gene: TRBJ1-5; d_gene: .; v_gene: TRBV11-2; abundance: .; CDR3nt: TGTGCCAGCAGCTCACGATCGGACGGGGAAACCAATCAGCCCCAGCATTTT; CDR3aa: CASSSRSDGETNQPQHF
j_gene: TRBJ2-7; d_gene: .; v_gene: TRBV3-1/TRBV3-2; abundance: few; CDR3nt: TGTGCCAGCAGCCCTCAGGGGTACGAGCAGTACTTC; CDR3aa: CASSPQGYEQYF
j_gene: TRBJ2-6; d_gene: TRBD1; v_gene: TRBV19; abundance: .; CDR3nt: TGTGCCAGTAGTCCCCGACAGGGGGCTAGCTCTGGGGCCAACGTCCTGACTTTC; CDR3aa: CASSPRQGASSGANVLTF
j_gene: TRBJ1-2; d_gene: TRBD1; v_gene: TRBV10-3; abundance: .; CDR3nt: TGTGCCATCAGCAACAGGGGACCCCCAGGGGATGGCTACACCTTC; CDR3aa: CAISNRGPPGDGYTF
j_gene: TRBJ1-5; d_gene: .; v_gene: TRBV30; abundance: .; CDR3nt: TGTGCCTGGAGTAGGAGGGTCCATCAGCCCCAGCATTTT; CDR3aa: CAWSRRVHQPQHF
j_gene: TRBJ2-3; d_gene: .; v_gene: TRBV27; abundance: .; CDR3nt: TGTGCCAGCAGCGGGTCTAGCACAGATACGCAGTATTTT; CDR3aa: CASSGSSTDTQYF
j_gene: TRBJ1-5; d_gene: .; v_gene: TRBV12-3/TRBV12-4; abundance: .; CDR3nt: TGTGCCAGCAGTTTCACGGAGAGTGAGCCCCAGCATTTT; CDR3aa: CASSFTESEPQHF
j_gene: TRBJ2-3; d_gene: TRBD2; v_gene: TRBV2; abundance: .; CDR3nt: TGTGCCAGCAGTGTCACTAGCGGGGGGACCACAGATACGCAGTATTTT; CDR3aa: CASSVTSGGTTDTQYF
j_gene: TRBJ2-5; d_gene: TRBD2; v_gene: TRBV12-5; abundance: few; CDR3nt: TGTGCTAGTGGTTTCACTAGCGGAGAGACCCAGTACTTC; CDR3aa: CASGFTSGETQYF
j_gene: TRBJ2-5; d_gene: .; v_gene: TRBV7-9; abundance: .; CDR3nt: TGTGCCAGCAGCCACGGAGGGGGCGGAAAGGAGACCCAGTACTTC; CDR3aa: CASSHGGGGKETQYF
j_gene: TRBJ2-2; d_gene: .; v_gene: TRBV27; abundance: .; CDR3nt: TGTGCCAGCAGTTTATTGGAGGGGACCGGGGAGCTGTTTTTT; CDR3aa: CASSLLEGTGELFF
j_gene: TRBJ2-7; d_gene: TRBD1; v_gene: TRBV10-3; abundance: .; CDR3nt: TGTGCCATCAGCCAGACAGGGTATATGTACGAGCAGTACTTC; CDR3aa: CAISQTGYMYEQYF
j_gene: TRBJ1-1; d_gene: TRBD1; v_gene: TRBV7-3; abundance: .; CDR3nt: TGTGCCAGCAGCGTACAGGGGGAGAACACTGAAGCTTTCTTT; CDR3aa: CASSVQGENTEAFF
j_gene: TRBJ1-4; d_gene: .; v_gene: TRBV5-1; abundance: .; CDR3nt: TGCGCCAGCAGCTTGAGCCCAACTAATGAAAAACTGTTTTTT; CDR3aa: CASSLSPTNEKLFF
j_gene: TRBJ1-1; d_gene: .; v_gene: TRBV29-1; abundance: once; CDR3nt: TGCAGCGTTGACAGGGCCTTCATGAAGGACACTGAAGCTTTCTTT; CDR3aa: CSVDRAFMKDTEAFF